This T cell receptor (beta chain) was sequenced during a study of T cells after yellow fever vaccination. Whole-study context: Markers CD3, CD45RA, CCR7 and CD95 served to sort the EM, EMRA, CM and Tscm memory subsets.

Conversion of TCR transcripts into cDNA relied on 5'RACE template switching, which added a universal primer site and UMIs. A single record per CDR3 protein comes from TCRdb applying MiXCR to the 5' RACE reads. The sample lists around 4,600 distinct CDR3 sequences, over 3% occurring once. The CDR3 runs 16 residues. The germline V gene has CDR1 SGHRS and CDR2 YFSETQ. In the case of this clonotype: One junction end disagrees with the germline gene, perhaps due to a read error.

Study-level points and caveats: High-abundance clonotypes from the bulk population could contaminate FACS-sorted repertoires.

The sequence came from a man aged 25-45 years who received the YFV17D yellow fever vaccine. Sequences were derived from PBMCs, either bulk or a sorted T-cell subset (CD4+, CD8+, memory, or dextramer-sorted; not recorded which), sampled 15 days after the yellow fever booster vaccination. This sequence joins TRBV5-1 and TRBJ1-4, with a tentative D call TRBD1 (5 bases). The CDR3, as DNA: TGCGCCAACAGCACCTCGACAGCTGCAACTAAGGAAAAACTGTTTTTT. It translates to CANSTSTAATKEKLFF.